These 3 T cell receptor beta chains originate from one sample sequenced in a study of blood T cell repertoires in COVID-19. Measured with immunoSEQ multiplex PCR; TCRdb has only the in-frame clones, and not every one. The sample lists approximately 190,000 clones, 80% to 85% occurring once. Material for sequencing was peripheral blood. These TCRs come from a woman aged 35 to 49 with acute or convalescent COVID-19.

As regards this clone: This sample also contains other DNA sequences that code for the same CDR3. The genes are TRBV29-1 and TRBJ1-1; a possible D gene is TRBD1 (5 bases). V lost 1 base and J 11 bases, leaving 17 bases between the germline ends. CDR1 and CDR2 (germline): SQVTM, ANQGSEA. There are 13 residues in the CDR3. The CDR3 sequence is CSVEAGTGEEAFF. The CDR3 DNA is TGCAGCGTTGAAGCCGGGACGGGGGAAGAGGCTTTCTTT. Filled out from reference TRBV29-1 and TRBJ1-1, the complete variable domain reads SAVISQKPSRDICQRGTSLTIQCQVDSQVTMMFWYRQQPGQSLTLIATANQGSEATYESGFVIDKFPISRPNLTFSTLTVSNMSPEDSSIYLCSVEAGTGEEAFFGQGTRLTVV.

This chain links TRBV24-1 with TRBJ1-5, with D perhaps TRBD1 (6 bases). The germline V gene encodes CDR1 KGHDR and CDR2 SFDVKD. The CDR3 runs to 15 residues. Between the trimmed V and J ends, which lost 0 bases and 5 bases, there was a span of 10 bases. The CDR3 DNA reads as TGTGCCACCAGTGATTTGGGAGCAGGGGATCAGCCCCAGCATTTT. It is translated as CATSDLGAGDQPQHF.

This chain connects TRBV3-1 (or the pseudogene TRBV3-2) to TRBJ2-7; 8 positions match TRBD1. J was trimmed by 2 bases and V by 0 bases; bases with no gene match: 0. CDR1 LGHDT and CDR2 YNNKEL come from the germline V gene (reference sequence). The CDR3 length is 14 residues. CDR3 region: CASSQEQGAYEQYF. The CDR3 DNA sequence: TGTGCCAGCAGCCAAGAACAGGGGGCCTACGAGCAGTACTTC.